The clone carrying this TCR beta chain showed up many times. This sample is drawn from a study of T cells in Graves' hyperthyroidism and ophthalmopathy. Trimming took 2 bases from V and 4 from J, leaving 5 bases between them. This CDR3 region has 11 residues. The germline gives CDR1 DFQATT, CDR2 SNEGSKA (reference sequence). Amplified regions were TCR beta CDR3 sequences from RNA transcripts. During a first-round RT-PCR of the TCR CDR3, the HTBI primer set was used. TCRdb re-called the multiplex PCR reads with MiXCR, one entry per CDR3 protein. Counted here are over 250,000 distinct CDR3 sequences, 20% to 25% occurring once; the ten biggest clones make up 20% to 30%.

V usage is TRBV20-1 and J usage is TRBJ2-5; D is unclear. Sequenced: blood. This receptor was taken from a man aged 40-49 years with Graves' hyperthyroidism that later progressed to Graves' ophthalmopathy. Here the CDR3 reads CSARTVETQYF. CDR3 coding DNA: TGCAGTGCTAGAACGGTAGAGACCCAGTACTTC.